This T cell receptor beta chain appears in the sequencing data of a study of blood T cell repertoires in COVID-19. Generated by immunoSEQ multiplex PCR, the TCRdb table keeps only in-frame clones and is missing some. The sample has more than 90,000 clones, roughly nine tenths seen once. The CDR3 spans 14 residues. Germline-derived CDR1 and CDR2 are GTSNPN and SVGIG (reference sequence). V gave up 2 bases and J gave up 1 base, with 11 bases separating them. This receptor was obtained from an older woman with COVID-19, enrolled during active disease. The chain recombines TRBV30 with TRBJ1-1; D gene ambiguous. Sequenced input: peripheral blood. The CDR3 reads CAWSTRTENTEAFF. The CDR3, as DNA: TGTGCCTGGAGTACCCGGACTGAGAACACTGAAGCTTTCTTT.